This T cell receptor (beta chain) originates from a study of T cell repertoires in cytomegalovirus infection. Study-level information: In the study, CMV epitopes included recently identified HLA-C-restricted and well-studied HLA-B-restricted ones. Matching HLA type, along with CMV infection, was indicated by public TCR beta signatures.

Of note for this clonotype: The antigen remains unidentified.

Each CDR3 protein gets one entry after TCRdb re-called the reads with MiXCR. The sample contains approximately 120,000 distinct CDR3 sequences, around 31% of which appear only once. Overall study results and limits: The study identified carriers of CMV plus the relevant HLA from cumulative public TCR beta family frequency. Predominance within the ex vivo response was attributable to HLA-C-restricted CMV-specific TCR beta clonotypes.

The CDR3 length is 17 residues. Trimming left V 2 bases short and J 8 bases short, with 22 bases between. Germline-derived CDR1 and CDR2 are MNHEY and SMNVEV (reference sequence). The V and J genes are TRBV27 and TRBJ2-1, with D tentatively TRBD1 (6 bases). Sequencing was performed on CD8+ T cells from cultured PBMCs, taken from culture after CMV antigen stimulation. This clonotype was sampled from a human donor in good health (CMV status not recorded). Some clones in this sample may be carry-over from other donors' samples. The CDR3 DNA is TGTGCCAGCAGTTTAATCCGGACAAGGGGGACCTTGGATGAGCAGTTCTTC. The encoded protein is CASSLIRTRGTLDEQFF.